The rows below give T cell receptor beta chains drawn from one sample of a study of CD8+ T cells in alopecia areata. The table came from immunoSEQ multiplex PCR; TCRdb's copy has only in-frame clones and leaves some out. Among 190,000 or so clones listed, around 58% were seen once. The material sequenced was CD8+ T cells sorted from blood, taken at week 24, from a patient treated with tofacitinib. These receptors originate from a human donor with alopecia areata. Both conserved end residues are part of each CDR3. A D gene is named only where the DNA matches it firmly. A row's size may be missing; if present it is once, few, many or a size class.

TRBJ2-1 | - | - | TRBV29-1 | CSVAGWSGGDNEQFF | TGCAGCGTCGCAGGGTGGTCAGGGGGGGACAATGAGCAGTTCTTC
TRBJ2-1 | - | - | TRBV5-6 | CASSFWQNFYNEQFF | TGTGCCAGCAGCTTTTGGCAGAACTTCTACAATGAGCAGTTCTTC
TRBJ1-1 | - | - | TRBV5-1 | CASSDTVNTEAFF | TGCGCCAGCAGCGACACAGTAAACACTGAAGCTTTCTTT
TRBJ2-1 | - | - | TRBV6-6 | CASSYTREQFF | TGTGCCAGCAGCTACACGCGGGAGCAGTTCTTC
TRBJ2-1 | - | TRBD2 | TRBV15 | CATSRDLGAGVNNEQFF | TGTGCCACCAGCAGAGATCTGGGAGCGGGGGTCAACAATGAGCAGTTCTTC
TRBJ2-5 | few | - | TRBV25-1 | CASSSFSGDHRQETQYF | TGTGCCAGCAGTTCCTTCTCAGGGGATCATAGACAAGAGACCCAGTACTTC
TRBJ2-7 | - | - | TRBV6-5 | CASSYSGIEQYF | TGTGCCAGCAGTTACTCGGGGATCGAGCAGTACTTC
TRBJ1-3 | few | - | TRBV19 | CASSRDGNSGNTIYF | TGTGCCAGTAGTCGGGACGGAAACTCTGGAAACACCATATATTTT
TRBJ1-6 | - | - | TRBV13 | CASSSRGERYSPLHF | TGTGCCAGCAGCTCTCGCGGGGAGAGGTATTCACCCCTCCACTTT
TRBJ2-7 | - | - | TRBV12-5 | CASGFGGGYEQYF | TGTGCTAGTGGTTTCGGGGGCGGGTACGAGCAGTACTTC
TRBJ2-1 | - | - | TRBV30 | CAWRAAYNEQFF | TGTGCCTGGAGAGCAGCCTACAATGAGCAGTTCTTC
TRBJ2-1 | - | TRBD1 | TRBV6-6 | CASSDRGRGLEQFF | TGTGCCAGCAGTGACAGGGGGCGGGGACTTGAGCAGTTCTTC
TRBJ2-3 | once | - | TRBV5-5 | CASSLETGSFPQYF | TGTGCCAGCAGCTTGGAGACGGGGAGTTTTCCGCAGTATTTT
TRBJ2-7 | - | - | TRBV29-1 | CSVEGDTYEQYF | TGCAGCGTTGAAGGGGACACCTACGAGCAGTACTTC
TRBJ2-5 | - | TRBD2 | TRBV29-1 | CSVEGLAGGQYETQYF | TGCAGCGTTGAGGGACTAGCGGGGGGGCAATACGAGACCCAGTACTTC
TRBJ2-4 | few | - | TRBV7-8 | CASSPGVGGQNIQYF | TGTGCCAGCAGCCCAGGGGTCGGCGGGCAAAACATTCAGTACTTC
TRBJ2-2 | - | - | TRBV7-9 | CASSQAGTGELFF | TGTGCCAGCAGCCAGGCCGGGACCGGGGAGCTGTTTTTT
TRBJ1-2 | - | - | TRBV10-3 | CASSYVGDGYTF | TGTGCCAGCAGTTACGTAGGGGATGGCTACACCTTC
TRBJ2-6 | once | - | TRBV7-9 | CASSLGANVLTF | TGTGCCAGCAGCTTGGGGGCCAACGTCCTGACTTTC
TRBJ2-1 | once | TRBD2 | TRBV2 | CATGLAGDNEQFF | TGTGCCACTGGACTAGCGGGGGACAATGAGCAGTTCTTC
TRBJ1-4 | - | - | TRBV29-1 | CSVLGLTLPEKLFF | TGCAGCGTTCTCGGACTGACCCTTCCTGAAAAACTGTTTTTT
TRBJ1-1 | few | - | TRBV30 | CAWTLSWGAEAFF | TGTGCCTGGACCCTGTCCTGGGGCGCTGAAGCTTTCTTT
TRBJ1-1 | - | TRBD1 | TRBV6-6 | CASSTGGTEAFF | TGTGCCAGCAGTACAGGGGGGACTGAAGCTTTCTTT
TRBJ2-3 | - | TRBD2 | TRBV7-8 | CASSLSSSGDVTDTQYF | TGTGCCAGCAGCTTATCGTCTAGCGGGGACGTAACAGATACGCAGTATTTT
TRBJ2-5 | few | - | TRBV4-1 | CASSPPSGPGEETQYF | TGCGCCAGCAGCCCTCCCTCGGGGCCGGGGGAAGAGACCCAGTACTTC
TRBJ2-3 | few | TRBD1 | TRBV29-1 | CSVTGGEDTQYF | TGCAGCGTTACAGGGGGTGAGGATACGCAGTATTTT
TRBJ2-1 | - | - | TRBV27 | CASSPNFNEQFF | TGTGCCAGCAGTCCTAATTTCAATGAGCAGTTCTTC
TRBJ2-7 | - | - | TRBV13 | CASSPPWGAGEQYF | TGTGCCAGCAGCCCCCCTTGGGGGGCCGGGGAGCAGTACTTC
TRBJ2-7 | - | - | TRBV4-1 | CASSQDRFYEQYF | TGCGCCAGCAGCCAAGACAGGTTTTACGAGCAGTACTTC
TRBJ1-6 | - | - | TRBV27 | CASNPGGGFGNSPLHF | TGTGCCAGCAACCCCGGGGGGGGTTTCGGGAATTCACCCCTCCACTTT
TRBJ1-1 | - | - | TRBV6-5 | CASSYFGQNTEAFF | TGTGCCAGCAGTTACTTTGGTCAGAACACTGAAGCTTTCTTT
TRBJ1-4 | - | - | TRBV4-2 | CASSQENPLPRNEKLFF | TGTGCCAGCAGCCAAGAAAACCCCTTGCCCCGGAATGAAAAACTGTTTTTT
TRBJ1-2 | - | - | TRBV7-6 | CASSLGSGDYGYTF | TGTGCCAGCAGCTTAGGATCAGGAGACTATGGCTACACCTTC
TRBJ2-7 | - | - | TRBV7-9 | CASSLEARNYEQYF | TGTGCCAGCAGCTTAGAGGCCAGGAACTACGAGCAGTACTTC
TRBJ2-1 | - | - | TRBV19 | CASSPNPGLLEQFF | TGTGCCAGTAGTCCGAACCCCGGACTGCTTGAGCAGTTCTTC
TRBJ2-7 | - | - | TRBV5-6 | CASSSSSYEQYF | TGTGCCAGCAGCTCGTCCTCCTACGAGCAGTACTTC
TRBJ2-1 | - | - | TRBV7-9 | CASSSKGGTSSYNEQFF | TGTGCCAGCAGCTCAAAGGGGGGTACGAGCTCCTACAATGAGCAGTTCTTC
TRBJ2-5 | - | TRBD1 | TRBV13 | CASSTGTGGTGETQYF | TGTGCCAGCAGCACCGGGACAGGGGGCACTGGGGAGACCCAGTACTTC
TRBJ2-7 | - | TRBD1 | TRBV9 | CASSVGDSTYEQYF | TGTGCCAGCAGCGTAGGGGACAGTACCTACGAGCAGTACTTC
TRBJ2-3 | - | - | TRBV2 | CASKASALRGYTQYF | TGTGCCAGCAAAGCGAGCGCCCTTCGAGGCTATACGCAGTATTTT
TRBJ2-1 | - | - | TRBV4-1 | CASSQDRVLGNEQFF | TGCGCCAGCAGCCAAGACAGGGTACTTGGCAATGAGCAGTTCTTC
TRBJ2-7 | few | - | TRBV13 | CASSSMLAHEQYF | TGTGCCAGCAGCTCCATGTTGGCCCACGAGCAGTACTTC
TRBJ2-1 | - | - | TRBV13 | CASSSMGGPNEQFF | TGTGCCAGCAGCTCAATGGGGGGCCCCAATGAGCAGTTCTTC
TRBJ1-6 | once | - | TRBV4-1 | CASSLGRNNSPLHF | TGCGCCAGCAGCCTCGGACGGAATAATTCACCCCTCCACTTT
TRBJ2-7 | - | TRBD1 | TRBV5-6 | CASSTGANRRGQYF | TGTGCCAGCAGCACAGGGGCAAACCGGCGAGGGCAGTACTTC
TRBJ2-3 | - | - | TRBV19 | CASSTAGRHTDTQYF | TGTGCCAGTAGTACCGCGGGAAGACACACAGATACGCAGTATTTT
TRBJ2-2 | - | - | TRBV11-2 | CASSTRDGSTGELFF | TGTGCCAGCAGCACCCGGGACGGCAGCACCGGGGAGCTGTTTTTT
TRBJ2-7 | few | TRBD1 | TRBV5-5 | CASSAGQGYEQYF | TGTGCCAGCAGCGCCGGACAGGGATACGAGCAGTACTTC
TRBJ2-5 | few | - | TRBV27 | CASSFSRKETQYF | TGTGCCAGCAGTTTCTCCAGAAAAGAGACCCAGTACTTC
TRBJ1-2 | - | - | TRBV7-9 | CASSLAGRELNYGYTF | TGTGCCAGCAGCTTAGCGGGCAGGGAACTTAACTATGGCTACACCTTC
TRBJ2-3 | few | TRBD1 | TRBV29-1 | CSVVGQGATDTQYF | TGCAGCGTTGTCGGCCAGGGGGCGACAGATACGCAGTATTTT
TRBJ2-2 | few | TRBD1 | TRBV29-1 | CSVEEPDRANTGELFF | TGCAGCGTTGAAGAACCCGACAGGGCGAACACCGGGGAGCTGTTTTTT
TRBJ2-1 | - | TRBD1 | TRBV23-1 | CASRTGGNEQFF | TGCGCCAGCAGGACAGGGGGCAATGAGCAGTTCTTC
TRBJ2-7 | - | - | TRBV29-1 | CSAGDKVSVYEQYF | TGCAGCGCCGGGGATAAGGTATCTGTCTACGAGCAGTACTTC
TRBJ2-3 | - | - | TRBV4-1 | CASRSPQDTQYF | TGCGCCAGCAGAAGCCCTCAGGATACGCAGTATTTT
TRBJ2-7 | - | - | TRBV30 | CAWSVMGHEQYF | TGTGCCTGGAGTGTAATGGGTCACGAGCAGTACTTC
TRBJ2-1 | - | TRBD2 | TRBV4-2 | CASSQGAAGGHEQFF | TGTGCCAGCAGCCAGGGGGCGGCGGGGGGGCACGAGCAGTTCTTC
TRBJ2-2 | - | - | TRBV7-9 | CASSLRAGTSGELFF | TGTGCCAGCAGCTTGAGGGCAGGGACAAGCGGGGAGCTGTTTTTT
TRBJ2-3 | - | - | TRBV29-1 | CSVEGGNTDTQYF | TGCAGCGTTGAAGGGGGAAACACAGATACGCAGTATTTT